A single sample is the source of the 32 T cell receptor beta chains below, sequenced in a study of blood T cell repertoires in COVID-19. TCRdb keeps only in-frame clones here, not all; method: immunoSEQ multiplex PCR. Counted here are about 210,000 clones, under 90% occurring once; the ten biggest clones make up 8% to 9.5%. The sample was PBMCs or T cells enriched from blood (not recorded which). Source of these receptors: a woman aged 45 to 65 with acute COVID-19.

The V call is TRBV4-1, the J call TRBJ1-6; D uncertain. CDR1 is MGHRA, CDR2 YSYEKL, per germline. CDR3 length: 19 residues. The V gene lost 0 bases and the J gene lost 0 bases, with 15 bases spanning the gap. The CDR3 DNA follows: TGCGCCAGCAGCCAAGAAACGCAGTTGGGCGTCTCCTATAATTCACCCCTCCACTTT. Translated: CASSQETQLGVSYNSPLHF.

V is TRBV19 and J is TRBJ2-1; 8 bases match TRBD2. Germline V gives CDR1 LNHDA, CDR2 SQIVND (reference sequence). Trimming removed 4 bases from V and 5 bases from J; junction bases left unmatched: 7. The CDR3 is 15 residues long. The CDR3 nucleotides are TGTGCCAGTAGTACCATAGCGGGGCAAGACAATGAGCAGTTCTTC. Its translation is CASSTIAGQDNEQFF.

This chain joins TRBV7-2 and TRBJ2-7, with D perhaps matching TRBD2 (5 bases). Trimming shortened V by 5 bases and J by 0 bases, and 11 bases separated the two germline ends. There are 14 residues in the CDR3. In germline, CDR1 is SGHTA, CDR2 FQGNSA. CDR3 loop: CASSLLEFSYEQYF. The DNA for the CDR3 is TGTGCCAGCAGCCTACTAGAGTTCTCCTACGAGCAGTACTTC. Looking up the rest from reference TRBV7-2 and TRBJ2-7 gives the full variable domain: GAGVSQSPSNKVTEKGKDVELRCDPISGHTALYWYRQSLGQGLEFLIYFQGNSAPDKSGLPSDRFSAERTGGSVSTLTIQRTQQEDSAVYLCASSLLEFSYEQYFGPGTRLTVT.

CDR3 in DNA: TGCGCCAGCAGCTCCCCGGGGGGGGTCGGCTACGAGCAGTACTTC. Its translation is CASSSPGGVGYEQYF. The chain employs TRBV5-1 and TRBJ2-7; 8 bases are shared with TRBD2. CDR1 SGHRS and CDR2 YFSETQ come from the germline V gene. V trimming: 3 bases; J trimming: 3 bases; junction bases outside the gene matches: 8. The CDR3 runs to 15 residues.

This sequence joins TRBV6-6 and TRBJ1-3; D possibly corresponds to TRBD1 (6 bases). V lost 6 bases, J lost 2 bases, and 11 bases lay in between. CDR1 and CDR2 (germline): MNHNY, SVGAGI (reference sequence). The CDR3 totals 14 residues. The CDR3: CASRPGATGNTIYF. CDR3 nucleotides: TGTGCCAGCAGACCAGGGGCGACTGGAAACACCATATATTTT.

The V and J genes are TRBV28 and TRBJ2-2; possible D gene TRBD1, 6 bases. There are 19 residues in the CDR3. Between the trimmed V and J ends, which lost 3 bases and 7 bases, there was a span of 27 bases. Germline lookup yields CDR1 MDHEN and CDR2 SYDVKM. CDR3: CASSLWTDQLPSFGGELFF. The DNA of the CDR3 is TGTGCCAGCAGTTTGTGGACAGACCAATTGCCCAGCTTTGGCGGGGAGCTGTTTTTT.

The CDR3 here is CASSTTGSNQPQHF. The CDR3 nucleotides read TGTGCCAGCTCGACAACAGGGAGCAATCAGCCCCAGCATTTT. V usage is TRBV18 and J usage is TRBJ1-5, with D tentatively TRBD1 (6 bases). V was pared by 6 bases and J by 1 base, with 10 bases between. This CDR3 spans 14 amino acids. CDR1 and CDR2 (germline): KGHSH, LQKENI.

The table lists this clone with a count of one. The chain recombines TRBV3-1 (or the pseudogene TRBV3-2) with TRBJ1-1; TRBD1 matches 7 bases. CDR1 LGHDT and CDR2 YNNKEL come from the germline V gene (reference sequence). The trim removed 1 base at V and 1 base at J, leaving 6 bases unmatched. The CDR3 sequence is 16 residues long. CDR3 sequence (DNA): TGTGCCAGCAGCCAAGGTGGGACAGTAACGAACACTGAAGCTTTCTTT. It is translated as CASSQGGTVTNTEAFF.

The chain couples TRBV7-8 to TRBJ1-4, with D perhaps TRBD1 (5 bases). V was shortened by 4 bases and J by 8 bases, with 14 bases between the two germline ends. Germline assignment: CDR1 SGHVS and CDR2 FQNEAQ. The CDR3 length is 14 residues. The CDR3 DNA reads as TGTGCCAGCAGCTCCGCGGGGGGGGACGAAAAACTGTTTTTT. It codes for CASSSAGGDEKLFF.

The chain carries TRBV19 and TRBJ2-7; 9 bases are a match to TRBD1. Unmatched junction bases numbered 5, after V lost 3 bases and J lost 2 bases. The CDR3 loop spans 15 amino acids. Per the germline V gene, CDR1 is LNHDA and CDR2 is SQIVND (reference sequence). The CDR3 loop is CASSIRGDRAYEQYF. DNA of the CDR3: TGTGCCAGTAGTATCAGGGGGGACAGGGCCTACGAGCAGTACTTC.

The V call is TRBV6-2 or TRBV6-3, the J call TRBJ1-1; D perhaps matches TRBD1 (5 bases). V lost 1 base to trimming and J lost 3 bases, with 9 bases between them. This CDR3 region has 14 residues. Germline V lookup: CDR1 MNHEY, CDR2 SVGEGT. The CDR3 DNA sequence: TGTGCCAGCAGTTACTGGGGCGGGGACACTGAAGCTTTCTTT. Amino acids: CASSYWGGDTEAFF.

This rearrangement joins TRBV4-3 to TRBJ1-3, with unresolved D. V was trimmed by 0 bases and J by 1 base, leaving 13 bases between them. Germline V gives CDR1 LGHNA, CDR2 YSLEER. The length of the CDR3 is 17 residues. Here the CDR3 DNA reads TGCGCCAGCAGCCAAGATACATCTTTCTTGTCTGGAAACACCATATATTTT. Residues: CASSQDTSFLSGNTIYF.

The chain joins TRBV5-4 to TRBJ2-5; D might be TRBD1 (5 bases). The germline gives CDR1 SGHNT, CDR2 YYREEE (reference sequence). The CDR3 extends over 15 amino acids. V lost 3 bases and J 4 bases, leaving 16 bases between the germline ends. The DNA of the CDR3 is TGTGCCAGCAGCTCGCAAACAGGTCCGGCAGAGACCCAGTACTTC. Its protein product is CASSSQTGPAETQYF.

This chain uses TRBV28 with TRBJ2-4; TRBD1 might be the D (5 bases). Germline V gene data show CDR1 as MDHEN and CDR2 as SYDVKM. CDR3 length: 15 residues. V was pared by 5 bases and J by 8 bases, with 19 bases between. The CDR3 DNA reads TGTGCCAGCAGTACTATAAATGGGGCGGAAGACATTCAGTACTTC. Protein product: CASSTINGAEDIQYF.

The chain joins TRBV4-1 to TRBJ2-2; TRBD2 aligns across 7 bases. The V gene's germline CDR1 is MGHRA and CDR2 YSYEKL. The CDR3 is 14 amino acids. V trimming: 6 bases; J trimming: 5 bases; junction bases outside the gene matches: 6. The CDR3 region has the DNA TGCGCCAGCAGGGGAGGGACTCCGACCGGGGAGCTGTTTTTT. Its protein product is CASRGGTPTGELFF.

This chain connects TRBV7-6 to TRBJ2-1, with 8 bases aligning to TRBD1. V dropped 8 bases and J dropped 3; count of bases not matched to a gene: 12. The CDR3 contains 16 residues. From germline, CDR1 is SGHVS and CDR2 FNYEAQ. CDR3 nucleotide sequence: TGTGCCAGCTTGCGAACCCCCGGGACAGGCTACAATGAGCAGTTCTTC. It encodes CASLRTPGTGYNEQFF.

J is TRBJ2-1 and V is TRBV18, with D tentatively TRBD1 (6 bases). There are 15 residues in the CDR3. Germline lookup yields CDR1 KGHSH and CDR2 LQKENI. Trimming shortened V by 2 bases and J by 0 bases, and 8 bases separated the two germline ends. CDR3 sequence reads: CASSPTGNSYNEQFF. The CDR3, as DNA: TGTGCCAGCTCACCAACAGGGAACTCCTACAATGAGCAGTTCTTC.

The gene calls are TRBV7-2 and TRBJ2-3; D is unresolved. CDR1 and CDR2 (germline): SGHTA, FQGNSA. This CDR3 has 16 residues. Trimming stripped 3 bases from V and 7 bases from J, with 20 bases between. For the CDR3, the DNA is TGTGCCAGCAGCTTCGGCCTAGGCCCCGCGTTGAATACGCAGTATTTT. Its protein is CASSFGLGPALNTQYF.

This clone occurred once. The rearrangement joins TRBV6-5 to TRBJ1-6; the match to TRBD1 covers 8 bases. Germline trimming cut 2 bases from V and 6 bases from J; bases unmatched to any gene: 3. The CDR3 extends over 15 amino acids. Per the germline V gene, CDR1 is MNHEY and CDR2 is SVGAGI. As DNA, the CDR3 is TGTGCCAGCAGTTACGGGACAGGCAGTAATTCACCCCTCCACTTT. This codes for CASSYGTGSNSPLHF.

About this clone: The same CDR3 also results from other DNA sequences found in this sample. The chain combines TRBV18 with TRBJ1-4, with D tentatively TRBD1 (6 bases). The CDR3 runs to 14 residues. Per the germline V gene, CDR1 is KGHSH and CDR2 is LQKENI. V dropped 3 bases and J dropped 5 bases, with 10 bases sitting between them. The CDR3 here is CASSPNRGNEKLFF. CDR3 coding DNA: TGTGCCAGCTCACCCAATAGGGGGAATGAAAAACTGTTTTTT.

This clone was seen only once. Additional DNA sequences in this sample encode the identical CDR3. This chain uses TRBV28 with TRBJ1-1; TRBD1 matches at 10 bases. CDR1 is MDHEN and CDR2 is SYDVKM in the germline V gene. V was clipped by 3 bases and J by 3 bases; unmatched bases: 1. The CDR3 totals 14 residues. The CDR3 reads CASSLTGGDTEAFF. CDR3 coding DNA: TGTGCCAGCAGTTTGACAGGGGGCGACACTGAAGCTTTCTTT.

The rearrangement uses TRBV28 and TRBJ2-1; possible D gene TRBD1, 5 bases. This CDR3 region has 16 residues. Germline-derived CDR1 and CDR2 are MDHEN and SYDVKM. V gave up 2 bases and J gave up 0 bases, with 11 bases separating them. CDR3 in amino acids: CASSLRQLSSYNEQFF. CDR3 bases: TGTGCCAGCAGTTTAAGACAGCTGAGCTCCTACAATGAGCAGTTCTTC.

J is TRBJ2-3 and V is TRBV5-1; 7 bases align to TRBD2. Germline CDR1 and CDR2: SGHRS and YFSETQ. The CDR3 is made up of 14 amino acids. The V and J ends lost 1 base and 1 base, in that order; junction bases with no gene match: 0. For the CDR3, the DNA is TGCGCCAGCAGCTTGAGCGGGGGCACAGATACGCAGTATTTT. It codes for CASSLSGGTDTQYF.

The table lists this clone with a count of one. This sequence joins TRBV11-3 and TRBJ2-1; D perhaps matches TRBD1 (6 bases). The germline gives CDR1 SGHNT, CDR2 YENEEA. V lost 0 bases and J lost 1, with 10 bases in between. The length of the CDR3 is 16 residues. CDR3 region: CASSLDYRDSYNEQFF. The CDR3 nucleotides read TGTGCCAGCAGCTTAGATTACAGGGATTCCTACAATGAGCAGTTCTTC.

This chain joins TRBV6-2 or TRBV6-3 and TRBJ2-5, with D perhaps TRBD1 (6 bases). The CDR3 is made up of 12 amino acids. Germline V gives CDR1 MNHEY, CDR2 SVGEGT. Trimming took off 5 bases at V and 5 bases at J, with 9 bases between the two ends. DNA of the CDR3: TGTGCCAGCAGTACAGGGCTGGAGACCCAGTACTTC. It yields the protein CASSTGLETQYF.

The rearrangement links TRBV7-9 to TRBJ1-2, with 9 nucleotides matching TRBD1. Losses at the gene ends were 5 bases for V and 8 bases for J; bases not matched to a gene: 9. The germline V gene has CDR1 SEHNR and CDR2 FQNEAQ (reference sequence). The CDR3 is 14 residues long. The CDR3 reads CASSIPTGGQGYTF. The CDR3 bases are TGTGCCAGCAGCATACCGACAGGGGGGCAAGGCTACACCTTC.

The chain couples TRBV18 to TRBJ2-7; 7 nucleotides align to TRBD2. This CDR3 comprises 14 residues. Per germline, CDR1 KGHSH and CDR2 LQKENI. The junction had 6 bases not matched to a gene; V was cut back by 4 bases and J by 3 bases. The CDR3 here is CASSREGYGYEQYF. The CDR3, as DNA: TGTGCCAGCTCACGGGAGGGGTATGGCTACGAGCAGTACTTC.

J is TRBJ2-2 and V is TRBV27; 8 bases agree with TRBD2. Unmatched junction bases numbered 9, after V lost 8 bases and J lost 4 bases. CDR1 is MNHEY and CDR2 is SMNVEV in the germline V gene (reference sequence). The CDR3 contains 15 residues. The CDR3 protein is CASGLAEKSTGELFF. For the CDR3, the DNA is TGTGCCAGCGGACTAGCTGAAAAGAGCACCGGGGAGCTGTTTTTT.

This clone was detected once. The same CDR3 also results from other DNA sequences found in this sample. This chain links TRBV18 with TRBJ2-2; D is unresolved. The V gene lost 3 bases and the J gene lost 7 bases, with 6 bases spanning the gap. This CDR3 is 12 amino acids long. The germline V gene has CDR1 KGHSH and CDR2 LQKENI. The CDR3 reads CASSPFIGELFF. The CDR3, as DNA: TGTGCCAGCTCACCGTTTATCGGGGAGCTGTTTTTT.

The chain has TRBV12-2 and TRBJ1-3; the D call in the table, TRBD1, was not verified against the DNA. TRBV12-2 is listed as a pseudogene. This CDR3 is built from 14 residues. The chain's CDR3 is CASRPSTAGNTIYF. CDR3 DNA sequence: TGTGCAAGTCGCCCGAGCACAGCTGGAAACACCATATATTTT.

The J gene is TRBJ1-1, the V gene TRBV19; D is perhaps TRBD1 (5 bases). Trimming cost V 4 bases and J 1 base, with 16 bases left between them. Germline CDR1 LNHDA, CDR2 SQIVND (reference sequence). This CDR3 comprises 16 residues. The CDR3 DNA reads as TGTGCCAGTAGTACCCCCGGTGACAGACCGAACACTGAAGCTTTCTTT. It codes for CASSTPGDRPNTEAFF.

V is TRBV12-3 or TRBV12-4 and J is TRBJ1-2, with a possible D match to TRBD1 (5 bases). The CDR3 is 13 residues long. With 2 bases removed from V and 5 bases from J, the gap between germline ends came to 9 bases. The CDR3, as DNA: TGTGCCAGCAGTTTAAGCAGGGCTTATGGCTACACCTTC. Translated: CASSLSRAYGYTF.